The rows below give T cell receptor beta chains drawn from one sample of a study of cytomegalovirus exposure and HLA in healthy donors. Repertoires were generated with immunoSEQ multiplex PCR, while TCRdb's copy carries only in-frame clones and drops some. The data show some 110,000 clones, with around 80% seen just once and roughly an eighth held by the top ten. Sequenced: PBMCs. These receptors all come from an older woman in good health and CMV-seropositive. Each CDR3 is given with its conserved first and last residue. Fields, in order: V gene, clone size, J gene, D gene, CDR3 protein, CDR3 DNA. D genes are given only for firm matches. Where a row states a size, it is once, few, many or the class of an expanded clone; other rows omit it.

TRBV30	.	TRBJ1-6	TRBD1	CAWPGTANSPLHF	TGTGCCTGGCCCGGGACAGCTAATTCACCCCTCCACTTT
TRBV25-1	.	TRBJ2-7	.	CASSDDGGPYEQYF	TGTGCCAGCAGTGATGATGGGGGCCCCTACGAGCAGTACTTC
TRBV19	.	TRBJ2-1	TRBD1	CASRDRETEQFF	TGTGCCAGCCGGGACAGGGAAACTGAGCAGTTCTTC
TRBV30	.	TRBJ1-1	.	CAWSRTQVTEAFF	TGTGCCTGGAGTAGAACCCAGGTAACTGAAGCTTTCTTT
TRBV5-1	few	TRBJ1-2	.	CASSPVGQGANYGYTF	TGCGCCAGCAGCCCGGTGGGTCAGGGTGCTAACTATGGCTACACCTTC
TRBV7-9	.	TRBJ2-1	TRBD1	CASSGRDRGHEQFF	TGTGCCAGCAGCGGCCGGGACAGGGGCCATGAGCAGTTCTTC
TRBV7-8	.	TRBJ2-1	.	CASSFTQGLGSYNEQFF	TGTGCCAGCAGCTTCACACAGGGTCTAGGCTCCTACAATGAGCAGTTCTTC
TRBV7-9	.	TRBJ1-2	.	CASSQTRNYTF	TGTGCCAGCAGCCAGACAAGAAACTACACCTTC
TRBV9	few	TRBJ2-1	.	CASSVAGSVVASEQFF	TGTGCCAGCAGCGTAGCTGGTAGCGTGGTGGCAAGTGAGCAGTTCTTC
TRBV2	few	TRBJ2-2	.	CASTRQGITGELFF	TGTGCCAGCACACGGCAGGGGATAACCGGGGAGCTGTTTTTT
TRBV5-1	.	TRBJ2-3	.	CASSLQGAGTDTQYF	TGCGCCAGCAGCCTACAGGGTGCAGGCACAGATACGCAGTATTTT
TRBV19	.	TRBJ1-1	.	CASSIDAGQQNTEAFF	TGTGCCAGTAGTATAGATGCCGGACAGCAGAACACTGAAGCTTTCTTT
TRBV12-5	.	TRBJ2-1	.	CASGSGTTSYNEQFF	TGTGCTAGTGGCTCCGGGACAACGTCCTACAATGAGCAGTTCTTC
TRBV15	.	TRBJ2-7	.	CATSTDKIGSYEQYF	TGTGCCACCAGCACCGACAAGATCGGTTCCTACGAGCAGTACTTC
TRBV28	.	TRBJ2-7	TRBD1	CASTLGPTGTYEQYF	TGTGCCAGCACTCTGGGGCCGACAGGGACCTACGAGCAGTACTTC
TRBV19	few	TRBJ2-1	TRBD1	CASSSAGTGGGEQFF	TGTGCCAGTAGTTCAGCCGGGACAGGGGGTGGTGAGCAGTTCTTC
TRBV5-1	.	TRBJ2-1	TRBD2	CASSSLAGQNSNEQFF	TGCGCCAGCAGCTCCCTAGCGGGACAAAACTCCAATGAGCAGTTCTTC
TRBV19	.	TRBJ2-5	TRBD1	CASSTTGVFIETQYF	TGTGCCAGTAGTACGACAGGGGTCTTTATCGAGACCCAGTACTTC
TRBV19	.	TRBJ2-5	.	CASRERVETQYF	TGTGCCAGTAGGGAGAGGGTAGAGACCCAGTACTTC
TRBV19	few	TRBJ1-1	TRBD1	CASSPLDRVGTEAFF	TGTGCCAGTAGTCCGTTAGACAGGGTGGGGACTGAAGCTTTCTTT
TRBV19	few	TRBJ1-4	.	CASRDGGLGNEKLFF	TGTGCCAGTAGAGATGGAGGGCTGGGCAATGAAAAACTGTTTTTT
TRBV15	.	TRBJ2-1	.	CATSRDFNEQFF	TGTGCCACCAGCAGAGACTTTAATGAGCAGTTCTTC
TRBV30	few	TRBJ2-1	.	CAWREQAYNEQFF	TGTGCCTGGAGGGAACAGGCATACAATGAGCAGTTCTTC
TRBV28	.	TRBJ2-7	.	CASSLASYEQYF	TGTGCCAGCAGTTTGGCCAGCTACGAGCAGTACTTC
TRBV4-3	.	TRBJ1-2	TRBD1	CASSQTGEYGYTF	TGCGCCAGCAGCCAGACAGGGGAGTATGGCTACACCTTC
TRBV4-2	few	TRBJ2-7	.	CASSQGGSSYEQYF	TGTGCCAGCAGCCAAGGCGGAAGCTCCTACGAGCAGTACTTC
TRBV7-9	.	TRBJ2-1	TRBD1	CSSSLQTGPSANEQFF	TGTTCCAGCAGCTTGCAGACAGGGCCTTCGGCCAATGAGCAGTTCTTC
TRBV9	.	TRBJ2-7	TRBD1	CASSPWSTGGYEQYF	TGTGCCAGCAGCCCCTGGAGCACAGGGGGCTACGAGCAGTACTTC
TRBV18	.	TRBJ2-2	TRBD2	CASSPSGRGGGGELFF	TGTGCCAGCTCACCTAGCGGGAGAGGAGGAGGCGGGGAGCTGTTTTTT
TRBV30	.	TRBJ2-7	TRBD1	CAWSPWTGPHEQYF	TGTGCCTGGAGTCCTTGGACAGGGCCGCACGAGCAGTACTTC
TRBV6-6	.	TRBJ1-2	TRBD1	CASRDTGTEVGYTF	TGTGCCAGCAGGGATACAGGGACAGAAGTTGGCTACACCTTC
TRBV18	.	TRBJ1-3	TRBD1	CASSLTGSGNTIYF	TGTGCCAGCTCACTGACAGGGTCTGGAAACACCATATATTTT